The 14 T cell receptor beta chains reported below all come from one sample, sequenced in a study of blood T cell repertoires in COVID-19. Using immunoSEQ multiplex PCR, the repertoire was profiled, and TCRdb retains in-frame clones only, with some absent. The sample yields 220,000 or so clones, more than 75% seen once. Sequencing was carried out using PBMCs or T cells enriched from blood (not recorded which). These receptors originate from a woman in her forties or fifties who had recovered from COVID-19.

The count of this clone is one. The chain has TRBV19 and TRBJ1-5, with no clear D. V dropped 6 bases and J dropped 4 bases, with 19 bases sitting between them. Per the germline V gene, CDR1 is LNHDA and CDR2 is SQIVND (reference sequence). The CDR3 covers 16 residues. The CDR3 here is CASSPALAGNNQPQHF. The CDR3 region has the DNA TGTGCCAGTAGCCCAGCCCTGGCAGGTAATAATCAGCCCCAGCATTTT.

In nucleotides, the CDR3 is TGTGCCAGCAGCGTGGGACTACAATCCTACAATGAGCAGTTCTTC. As protein: CASSVGLQSYNEQFF. V is TRBV2 and J is TRBJ2-1; 7 nucleotides line up with TRBD2. V trimming: 6 bases; J trimming: 1 base; junction bases outside the gene matches: 6. From germline, CDR1 is SNHLY and CDR2 FYNNEI. The CDR3 spans 15 residues.

The chain has TRBV18 and TRBJ1-2; D perhaps matches TRBD1 (6 bases). CDR3 length: 14 residues. Germline lookup yields CDR1 KGHSH and CDR2 LQKENI. V was shortened by 2 bases and J by 2 bases, with 9 bases between the two germline ends. The CDR3, as DNA: TGTGCCAGCTCACCAGCAGGACAGAACTATGGCTACACCTTC. It is translated as CASSPAGQNYGYTF.

J is TRBJ1-6 and V is TRBV15, with TRBD1 identical over 7 bases. Germline assignment: CDR1 LNHNV and CDR2 YYDKDF (reference sequence). CDR3 length equals 17 residues. J gave up 10 bases and V 1 base, and 13 bases lay outside the gene matches. The CDR3 DNA follows: TGTGCCACCAGCAGAGGGTTCCGGACAGGTCTTGCGTCACCCCTCCACTTT. Residues: CATSRGFRTGLASPLHF. Drawing the rest from reference TRBV15 and TRBJ1-6, the complete variable domain is DAMVIQNPRYQVTQFGKPVTLSCSQTLNHNVMYWYQQKSSQAPKLLFHYYDKDFNNEADTPDNFQSRRPNTSFCFLDIRSPGLGDTAMYLCATSRGFRTGLASPLHFGNGTRLTVT.

The genes are TRBV7-2 and TRBJ2-3; 11 nucleotides align to TRBD1. The CDR3 is 16 amino acids. Trimming removed 5 bases from V and 4 bases from J; junction bases left unmatched: 8. Per the germline V gene, CDR1 is SGHTA and CDR2 is FQGNSA. As DNA, the CDR3 is TGTGCCAGCAGCATGGACAGGGGGCTTCGGGCAGATACGCAGTATTTT. Protein: CASSMDRGLRADTQYF.

The genes are TRBV7-6 and TRBJ2-1; 13 positions agree with TRBD2. The ends lost 4 bases at V and 9 bases at J; junction bases unmatched: 6. There are 15 residues in the CDR3. The V gene's germline CDR1 is SGHVS and CDR2 FNYEAQ. The DNA of the CDR3 is TGTGCCAGCAGCTCAACTAGCGGGGGGGCCGGTGAGCAGTTCTTC. Amino acids: CASSSTSGGAGEQFF.

This chain connects TRBV19 to TRBJ2-7; 8 bases fit TRBD1. Trimming at V came to 9 bases and at J to 5 bases, leaving 9 bases not matched to a gene. The V gene's germline CDR1 is LNHDA and CDR2 SQIVND (reference sequence). This CDR3 spans 13 amino acids. CDR3 nucleotide sequence: TGTGCCAGCTCGGGACAGGCCATTCACGAGCAGTACTTC. Translated: CASSGQAIHEQYF.

The rearrangement joins TRBV7-8 to TRBJ2-1; tentative D call: TRBD2 (7 bases). V dropped 4 bases and J dropped 9 bases, with 25 bases sitting between them. The CDR3 loop spans 17 amino acids. The germline V gene has CDR1 SGHVS and CDR2 FQNEAQ. The CDR3 here is CASSSLGAGDLVGEQFF. The CDR3 nucleotides read TGTGCCAGCAGCTCACTGGGGGCGGGAGACTTGGTCGGTGAGCAGTTCTTC.

The chain is built from TRBV19 and TRBJ1-6; a possible D gene is TRBD1 (6 bases). CDR3 length: 15 amino acids. Trimming took off 3 bases at V and 9 bases at J, with 15 bases between the two ends. The V gene's germline CDR1 is LNHDA and CDR2 SQIVND (reference sequence). CDR3 nucleotides: TGTGCCAGTAGTATGGGACACTCCTCCCCTTCACCCCTCCACTTT. Translating gives CASSMGHSSPSPLHF.

The chain is built from TRBV15 and TRBJ2-7; 7 bases match TRBD1. The V and J ends lost 0 bases and 5 bases, in that order; junction bases with no gene match: 10. This CDR3 comprises 16 residues. CDR1 and CDR2 (germline): LNHNV, YYDKDF (reference sequence). DNA for the CDR3: TGTGCCACCAGCAGAGATCAGACAGGGAAGAACAACGAGCAGTACTTC. Encoded protein: CATSRDQTGKNNEQYF.

The chain employs TRBV5-1 and TRBJ2-1, with 7 bases fitting TRBD1. The V segment lost 4 bases and the J segment 4 bases; nucleotides outside the gene matches: 8. CDR3 size: 15 residues. The V gene's germline CDR1 is SGHRS and CDR2 YFSETQ. CDR3: CASSPTGEIYNEQFF. CDR3 DNA sequence: TGCGCCAGCAGCCCCACAGGGGAGATTTACAATGAGCAGTTCTTC.

The V and J genes are TRBV6-2 or TRBV6-3 and TRBJ2-1, with D perhaps TRBD2 (5 bases). The CDR3 spans 12 residues. Trimming stripped 2 bases from V and 12 bases from J, with 11 bases between. Germline CDR1 is MNHEY and CDR2 is SVGEGT. This CDR3 reads CASSYLDYGQFF. The DNA for the CDR3 is TGTGCCAGCAGTTACCTAGACTATGGGCAGTTCTTC.

The chain is built from TRBV7-2 and TRBJ2-7, with 8 bases matching TRBD2. Germline CDR1 and CDR2: SGHTA and FQGNSA. This CDR3 comprises 14 residues. V lost 2 bases, J lost 11 bases, and 11 bases stayed unmatched. Here the CDR3 DNA reads TGTGCCAGCAGCTTAATCGCAGCGGGAGAAGTTGAGTACTTC. Protein product: CASSLIAAGEVEYF.

The chain carries TRBV6-5 and TRBJ2-3; TRBD2 might be the D (6 bases). The germline V gene has CDR1 MNHEY and CDR2 SVGAGI. This CDR3 is built from 15 residues. V gave up 6 bases and J gave up 2 bases, with 15 bases separating them. CDR3 region: CASRDPGVSTDTQYF. For the CDR3, the DNA is TGTGCCAGCAGGGACCCGGGGGTCTCCACAGATACGCAGTATTTT.